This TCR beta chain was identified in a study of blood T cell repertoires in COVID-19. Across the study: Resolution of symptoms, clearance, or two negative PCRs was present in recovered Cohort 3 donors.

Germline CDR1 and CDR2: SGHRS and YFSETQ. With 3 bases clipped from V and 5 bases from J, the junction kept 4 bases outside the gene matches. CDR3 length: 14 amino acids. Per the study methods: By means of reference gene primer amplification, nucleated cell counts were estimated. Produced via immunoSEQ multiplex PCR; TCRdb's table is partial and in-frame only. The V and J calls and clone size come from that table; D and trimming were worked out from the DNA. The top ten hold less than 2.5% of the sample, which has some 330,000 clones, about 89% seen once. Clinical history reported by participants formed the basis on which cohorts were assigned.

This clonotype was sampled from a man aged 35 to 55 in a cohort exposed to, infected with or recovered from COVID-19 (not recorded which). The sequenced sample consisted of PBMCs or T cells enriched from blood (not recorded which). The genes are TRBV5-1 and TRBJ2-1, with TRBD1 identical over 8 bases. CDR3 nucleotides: TGCGCCAGCAGCTGGGGGGACAGGAACAATGAGCAGTTCTTC. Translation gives CASSWGDRNNEQFF.